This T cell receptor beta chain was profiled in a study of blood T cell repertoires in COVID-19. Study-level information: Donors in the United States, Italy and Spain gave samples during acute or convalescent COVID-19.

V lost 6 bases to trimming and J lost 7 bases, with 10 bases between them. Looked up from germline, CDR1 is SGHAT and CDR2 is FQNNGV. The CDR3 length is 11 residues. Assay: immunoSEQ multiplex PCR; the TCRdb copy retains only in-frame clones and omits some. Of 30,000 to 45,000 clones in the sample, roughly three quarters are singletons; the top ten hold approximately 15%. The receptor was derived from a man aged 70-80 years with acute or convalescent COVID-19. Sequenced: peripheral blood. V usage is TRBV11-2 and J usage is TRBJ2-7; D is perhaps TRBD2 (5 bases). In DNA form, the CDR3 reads TGTGCCAGCAGTTCAGGACTGGAGCAGTACTTC. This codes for CASSSGLEQYF.